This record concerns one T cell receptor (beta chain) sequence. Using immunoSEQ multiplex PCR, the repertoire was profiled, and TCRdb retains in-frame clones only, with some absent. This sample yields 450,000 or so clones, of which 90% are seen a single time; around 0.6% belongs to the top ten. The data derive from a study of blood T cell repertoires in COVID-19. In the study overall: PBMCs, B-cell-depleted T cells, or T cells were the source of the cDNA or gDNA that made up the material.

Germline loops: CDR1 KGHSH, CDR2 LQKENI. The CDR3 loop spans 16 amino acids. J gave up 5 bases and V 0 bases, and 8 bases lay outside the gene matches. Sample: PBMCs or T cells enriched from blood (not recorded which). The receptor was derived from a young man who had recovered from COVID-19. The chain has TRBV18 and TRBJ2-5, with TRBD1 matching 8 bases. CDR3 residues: CASSPPSYRGDETQYF. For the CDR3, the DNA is TGTGCCAGCTCACCACCCAGTTACAGGGGGGACGAGACCCAGTACTTC.